The sequence of this T cell receptor (beta chain) was determined in a study of T cell responses to AZD1222 COVID-19 vaccine. The wider study: Second-dose groups at about 4 or about 12 weeks were pooled. Whole-study findings and limits: The reported proportion of spike-specific TCRs targeting unmutated variant regions was nearly half. The span of vaccine-associated CD4 TCRs extended across spike, with dominance at 160-218 and 743-854.

Profiled with immunoSEQ multiplex PCR; TCRdb holds only in-frame clones, not every one. The table records 100,000 to 120,000 clones, 81% of them present only once. In regard to this clone: Its antigen is not identified.

Trimming stripped 2 bases from V and 2 bases from J, with 19 bases between. Germline V CDR1 and CDR2: MNHNS, SASEGT. The CDR3 extends over 17 amino acids. The sample consisted of peripheral blood, taken on day 0 of AZD1222 vaccination. V and J are TRBV6-1 and TRBJ2-7, with a possible D match to TRBD2 (7 bases). The source is an adult in good health. Here the CDR3 reads CASSEPPGVGGPYEQYF. The CDR3, as DNA: TGTGCCAGCAGTGAACCCCCAGGGGTGGGAGGGCCCTACGAGCAGTACTTC.